The present entry profiles one TCR beta chain with its context. This entry is derived from a study of PD-L1 blockade in urothelial cancer. Time point described: pretreatment peripheral blood. Profiling relied on immunoSEQ multiplex PCR, and the TCRdb table lists in-frame clones only, not all of them. This sample yields 50,000 or so clones, of which roughly 75% are seen a single time; roughly 4% belongs to the top ten. This CDR3 region has 16 residues. Germline values: CDR1 SGHRS, CDR2 YFSETQ. V shed 0 bases, J shed 5 bases, and the junction held 11 bases outside the gene matches. J is TRBJ2-7 and V is TRBV5-1; 7 nucleotides line up with TRBD2. The sample consisted of PBMCs, taken around atezolizumab (anti-PD-L1) treatment. The clonotype originates from a man in his sixties or seventies with urothelial cancer. The DNA of the CDR3 is TGCGCCAGCAGCTTGGCCTGGGGGGAGGGCCGCAACGAGCAGTACTTC. It encodes CASSLAWGEGRNEQYF.